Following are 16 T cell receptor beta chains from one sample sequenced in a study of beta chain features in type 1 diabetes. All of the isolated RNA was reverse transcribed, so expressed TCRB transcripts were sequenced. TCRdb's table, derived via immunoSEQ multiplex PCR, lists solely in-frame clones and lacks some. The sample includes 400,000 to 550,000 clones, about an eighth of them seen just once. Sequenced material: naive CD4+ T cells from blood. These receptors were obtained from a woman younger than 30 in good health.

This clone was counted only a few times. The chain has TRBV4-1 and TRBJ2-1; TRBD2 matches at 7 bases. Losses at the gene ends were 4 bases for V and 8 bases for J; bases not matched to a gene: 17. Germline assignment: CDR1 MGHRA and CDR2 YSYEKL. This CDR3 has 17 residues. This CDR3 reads CASSPHRGGTLVDEQFF. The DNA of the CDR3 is TGCGCCAGCAGCCCCCACCGCGGGGGAACTCTAGTAGATGAGCAGTTCTTC.

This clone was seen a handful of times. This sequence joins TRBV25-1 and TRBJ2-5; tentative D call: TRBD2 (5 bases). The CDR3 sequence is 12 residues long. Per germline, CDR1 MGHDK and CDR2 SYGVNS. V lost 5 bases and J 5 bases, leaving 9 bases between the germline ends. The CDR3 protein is CASSSTGETQYF. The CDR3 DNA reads TGTGCCAGCAGTTCTACGGGGGAGACCCAGTACTTC.

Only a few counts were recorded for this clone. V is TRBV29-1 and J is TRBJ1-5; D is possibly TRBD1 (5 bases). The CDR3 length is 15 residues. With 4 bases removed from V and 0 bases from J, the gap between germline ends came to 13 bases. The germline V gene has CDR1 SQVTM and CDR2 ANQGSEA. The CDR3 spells CSVAVDSLSNQPQHF. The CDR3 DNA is TGCAGCGTTGCGGTCGACAGCCTTAGCAATCAGCCCCAGCATTTT.

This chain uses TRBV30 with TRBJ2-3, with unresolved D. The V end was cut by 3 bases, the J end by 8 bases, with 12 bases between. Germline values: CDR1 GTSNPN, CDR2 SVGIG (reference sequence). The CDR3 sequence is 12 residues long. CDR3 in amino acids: CAWRGDGGTQYF. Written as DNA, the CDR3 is TGTGCCTGGAGAGGCGATGGTGGTACGCAGTATTTT.

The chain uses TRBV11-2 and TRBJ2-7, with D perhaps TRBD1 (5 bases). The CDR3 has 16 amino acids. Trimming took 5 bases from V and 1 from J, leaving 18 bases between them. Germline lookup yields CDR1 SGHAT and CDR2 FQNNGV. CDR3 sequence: CASSPSWTTASYEQYV. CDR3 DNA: TGTGCCAGCAGCCCGTCATGGACAACGGCATCCTACGAGCAGTACGTC.

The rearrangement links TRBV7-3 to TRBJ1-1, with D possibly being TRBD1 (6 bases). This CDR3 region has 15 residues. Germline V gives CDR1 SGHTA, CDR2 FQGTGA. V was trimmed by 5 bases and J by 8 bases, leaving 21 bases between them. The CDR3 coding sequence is TGTGCCAGCAGCCCCTCGTCTGGCAGGACAGCCGAAGCTTTCTTT. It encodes CASSPSSGRTAEAFF.

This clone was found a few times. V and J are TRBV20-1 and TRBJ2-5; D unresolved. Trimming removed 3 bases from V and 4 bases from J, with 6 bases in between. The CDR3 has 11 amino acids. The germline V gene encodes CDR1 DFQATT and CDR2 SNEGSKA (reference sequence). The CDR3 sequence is CSASFGETQYF. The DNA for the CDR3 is TGCAGTGCTAGCTTTGGAGAGACCCAGTACTTC.

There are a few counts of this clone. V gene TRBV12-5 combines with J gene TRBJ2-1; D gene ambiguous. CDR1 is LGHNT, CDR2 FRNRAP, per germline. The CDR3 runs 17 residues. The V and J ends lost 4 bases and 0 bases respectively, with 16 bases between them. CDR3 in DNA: TGTGCTAGTGGTTCCACACTGGGGATTCGCTCCTACAATGAGCAGTTCTTC. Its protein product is CASGSTLGIRSYNEQFF. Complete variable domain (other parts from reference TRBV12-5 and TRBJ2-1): DARVTQTPRHKVTEMGQEVTMRCQPILGHNTVFWYRQTMMQGLELLAYFRNRAPLDDSGMPKDRFSAEMPDATLATLKIQPSEPRDSAVYFCASGSTLGIRSYNEQFFGPGTRLTVL.

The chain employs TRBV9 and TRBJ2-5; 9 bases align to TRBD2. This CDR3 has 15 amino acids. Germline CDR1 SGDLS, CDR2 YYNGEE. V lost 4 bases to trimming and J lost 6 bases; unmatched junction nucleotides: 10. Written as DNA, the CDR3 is TGTGCCAGCAGCACAGTAGCGGGAGTCGAAAAGACCCAGTACTTC. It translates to CASSTVAGVEKTQYF.

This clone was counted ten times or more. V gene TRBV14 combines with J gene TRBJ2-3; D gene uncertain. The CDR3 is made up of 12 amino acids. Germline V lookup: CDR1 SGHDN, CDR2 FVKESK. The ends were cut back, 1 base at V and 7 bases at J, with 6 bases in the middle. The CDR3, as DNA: TGTGCCAGCAGCCAAGGGTGGAATACGCAGTATTTT. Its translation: CASSQGWNTQYF.

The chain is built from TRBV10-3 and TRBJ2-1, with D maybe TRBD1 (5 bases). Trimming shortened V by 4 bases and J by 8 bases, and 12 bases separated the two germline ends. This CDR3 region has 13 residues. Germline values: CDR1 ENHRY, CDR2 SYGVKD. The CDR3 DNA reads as TGTGCCATCAGTGTGGGCCTCAGGGATGAGCAGTTCTTC. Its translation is CAISVGLRDEQFF.

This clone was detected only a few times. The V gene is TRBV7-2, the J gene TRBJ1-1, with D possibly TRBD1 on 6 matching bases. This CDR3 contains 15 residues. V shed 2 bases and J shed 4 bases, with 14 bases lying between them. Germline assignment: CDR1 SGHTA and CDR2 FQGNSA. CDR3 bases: TGTGCCAGCAGCTTACATGCGGGGGCGCGCACTGAAGCTTTCTTT. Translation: CASSLHAGARTEAFF.

The CDR3 reads CASSPNTRPNTGELFF. CDR3 in DNA: TGTGCCAGCAGCCCAAATACTCGGCCGAACACCGGGGAGCTGTTTTTT. The genes are TRBV7-9 and TRBJ2-2; D remains ambiguous. The germline V and J ends were trimmed by 5 bases and 0 bases, with 13 bases remaining between them. There are 16 residues in the CDR3. Per the germline V gene, CDR1 is SEHNR and CDR2 is FQNEAQ (reference sequence).

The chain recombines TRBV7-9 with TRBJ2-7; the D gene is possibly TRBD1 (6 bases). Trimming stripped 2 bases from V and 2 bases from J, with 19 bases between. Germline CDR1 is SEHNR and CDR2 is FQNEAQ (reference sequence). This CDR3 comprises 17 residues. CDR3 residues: CASSLPTGTYPPYEQYF. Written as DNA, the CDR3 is TGTGCCAGCAGCTTACCCACCGGGACATATCCCCCCTACGAGCAGTACTTC.

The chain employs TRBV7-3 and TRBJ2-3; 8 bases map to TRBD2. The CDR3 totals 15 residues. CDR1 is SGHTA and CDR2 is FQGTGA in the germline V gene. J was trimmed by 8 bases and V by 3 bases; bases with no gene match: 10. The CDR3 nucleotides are TGTGCCAGCAGCTTTTCCTTGGGGCTAGCGGGTACGCAGTATTTT. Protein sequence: CASSFSLGLAGTQYF. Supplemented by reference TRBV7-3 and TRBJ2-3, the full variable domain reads GAGVSQTPSNKVTEKGKYVELRCDPISGHTALYWYRQSLGQGPEFLIYFQGTGAADDSGLPNDRFFAVRPEGSVSTLKIQRTERGDSAVYLCASSFSLGLAGTQYFGPGTRLTVL.

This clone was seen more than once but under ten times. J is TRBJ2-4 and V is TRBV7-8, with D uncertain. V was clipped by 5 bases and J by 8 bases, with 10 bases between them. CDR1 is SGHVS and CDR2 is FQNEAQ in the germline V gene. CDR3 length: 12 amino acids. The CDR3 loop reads CASSQALDIQYF. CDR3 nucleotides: TGTGCCAGCAGCCAGGCCCTGGACATTCAGTACTTC.